These 14 T cell receptor beta chains share one sample of origin, sequenced in a study of vaccination effects on CD4 cells after COVID-19. Viral peptide pool expansion of antigen-specific CD4+ T cells preceded sequencing in the ViraFEST assay. Scientists isolated CD4+ T cells after an approximately 11-day culture period ended. Each participant received a vaccine that was either BNT162b2 or mRNA-1273, given as two doses. Sequenced by immunoSEQ multiplex PCR; TCRdb stores in-frame clones only, minus some. Found here are some 22,000 clones, 65% to 85% of them singletons; the top ten hold around 9.1%. Antigens for these TCRs are unknown. The sequenced sample was CD4+ T cells from PBMCs cultured with HCoV-229E spike peptides, obtained after COVID-19 vaccination. The receptors come from a human donor who received a COVID-19 vaccine.

The table lists this clone with a few counts. J is TRBJ2-7 and V is TRBV14; D tentatively reads TRBD1 or TRBD2 (6 bases each). Trimming stripped 1 base from V and 6 bases from J, with 19 bases between. There are 16 residues in the CDR3. CDR1 and CDR2 from the germline V gene are SGHDN and FVKESK. CDR3 bases: TGTGCCAGCAGCCAAGGATTTAGACTAGTAGGGGGCGAGCAGTACTTC. Its protein is CASSQGFRLVGGEQYF. Supplemented by reference TRBV14 and TRBJ2-7, the full variable domain reads EAGVTQFPSHSVIEKGQTVTLRCDPISGHDNLYWYRRVMGKEIKFLLHFVKESKQDESGMPNNRFLAERTGGTYSTLKVQPAELEDSGVYFCASSQGFRLVGGEQYFGPGTRLTVT.

This clone was recorded a few times. The chain is built from TRBV5-1 and TRBJ2-1; 9 nucleotides match TRBD2. This CDR3 is 14 amino acids long. With V trimmed by 6 bases and J by 5 bases, 6 bases remained unmatched. The germline CDR1 and CDR2 sequences are SGHRS and YFSETQ. The CDR3 DNA reads TGCGCCAGCACGCCCTTAGCGGGAGACAATGAGCAGTTCTTC. It specifies CASTPLAGDNEQFF.

The chain links TRBV12-5 to TRBJ2-7; tentative D call: TRBD2 (6 bases). V was shortened by 0 bases and J by 0 bases, with 15 bases between the two germline ends. Per germline, CDR1 LGHNT and CDR2 FRNRAP. The CDR3 is 17 amino acids. The DNA of the CDR3 is TGTGCTAGTGGTTTGGTAGTATCGGGGGAAGGCTCCTACGAGCAGTACTTC. Encoded protein: CASGLVVSGEGSYEQYF.

The rearrangement uses TRBV6-5 and TRBJ1-1, with a tentative D call TRBD1 (5 bases). V was shortened by 0 bases and J by 2 bases, with 10 bases between the two germline ends. The CDR3 is made up of 15 amino acids. The germline gives CDR1 MNHEY, CDR2 SVGAGI. DNA of the CDR3: TGTGCCAGCAGTTACTCGAAGGGGACTAACACTGAAGCTTTCTTT. Translated: CASSYSKGTNTEAFF.

This chain links TRBV30 with TRBJ1-4; D remains unclear. Trimming stripped 2 bases from V and 2 bases from J, with 15 bases between. Germline-derived CDR1 and CDR2 are GTSNPN and SVGIG (reference sequence). This CDR3 comprises 16 residues. CDR3 loop: CAWSTQRIGTNEKLFF. The DNA for the CDR3 is TGTGCCTGGAGTACTCAACGCATTGGGACTAATGAAAAACTGTTTTTT.

V is TRBV5-5 and J is TRBJ2-7, with D possibly TRBD2 on 5 matching bases. The germline V and J ends were trimmed by 2 bases and 3 bases, with 6 bases remaining between them. The CDR3 runs 12 residues. Germline CDR1 reads SGHKS; CDR2 reads YYEKEE (reference sequence). CDR3 nucleotide sequence: TGTGCCAGCAGCTTCGAGGGCTACGAGCAGTACTTC. Amino acid sequence: CASSFEGYEQYF.

This CDR3 is CASSPPGQIRNEQFF. The DNA of the CDR3 is TGTGCCAGCAGTCCACCGGGACAGATTAGGAATGAGCAGTTCTTC. The chain has TRBV7-9 and TRBJ2-1; 7 positions match TRBD1. The V segment lost 6 bases and the J segment 7 bases; nucleotides outside the gene matches: 12. The CDR3 contains 15 residues. CDR1 and CDR2 from the germline V gene are SEHNR and FQNEAQ (reference sequence).

This chain links TRBV21-1 with TRBJ2-2; whether TRBD2, the table's D call, matches the DNA was not checked. TRBV21-1 constitutes a pseudogene. CDR3 length: 18 amino acids. The CDR3: CASSKDFRSGRATGELFF. DNA of the CDR3: TGTGCCAGCAGCAAAGATTTTCGCAGCGGGAGGGCCACCGGGGAGCTGTTTTTT.

The rearrangement links TRBV27 to TRBJ2-7, with 8 bases that match TRBD1. This CDR3 is 13 amino acids long. The V gene's germline CDR1 is MNHEY and CDR2 SMNVEV (reference sequence). V lost 10 bases and J lost 6; bases outside the gene matches: 11. The CDR3 here is CAIRGQGRGEQYF. The CDR3 DNA reads as TGTGCCATCCGCGGACAGGGAAGGGGCGAGCAGTACTTC.

The rearrangement joins TRBV12-3 or TRBV12-4 to TRBJ2-7; TRBD2 matches 7 bases. J was trimmed by 9 bases and V by 3 bases; bases with no gene match: 5. The CDR3 covers 12 residues. CDR3 loop: CASSLGGIGQYF. The CDR3 nucleotides read TGTGCCAGCAGTTTGGGAGGGATTGGGCAGTACTTC.

V usage is TRBV11-2 and J usage is TRBJ2-1; 8 positions match TRBD1. V lost 5 bases and J lost 2; bases outside the gene matches: 8. This CDR3 has 16 residues. From germline, CDR1 is SGHAT and CDR2 FQNNGV. The CDR3 DNA follows: TGTGCCAGCAGCCCCATCAGGGGGCTTACCTACAATGAGCAGTTCTTC. Protein sequence: CASSPIRGLTYNEQFF. The whole variable domain, filled in from reference TRBV11-2 and TRBJ2-1, reads EAGVAQSPRYKIIEKRQSVAFWCNPISGHATLYWYQQILGQGPKLLIQFQNNGVVDDSQLPKDRFSAERLKGVDSTLKIQPAKLEDSAVYLCASSPIRGLTYNEQFFGPGTRLTVL.

This chain uses TRBV4-2 with TRBJ1-1, with D tentatively TRBD1 (5 bases). Between the trimmed V and J ends, which lost 5 bases and 1 base, there was a span of 8 bases. The CDR3 covers 13 residues. Germline CDR1 LGHNA, CDR2 YNFKEQ. For the CDR3, the DNA is TGTGCCAGCAGCAGCGACAGGAACACTGAAGCTTTCTTT. It translates to CASSSDRNTEAFF.

The chain combines TRBV7-2 with TRBJ2-3; TRBD1 matches at 7 bases. The CDR3 is 15 residues long. CDR1 is SGHTA, CDR2 FQGNSA, per germline. Unmatched junction bases numbered 12, after V lost 5 bases and J lost 7 bases. The CDR3, as DNA: TGTGCCAGCAGCCGGACAGGCATTAAGTGGAATACGCAGTATTTT. The encoded protein is CASSRTGIKWNTQYF.

The chain carries TRBV11-2 and TRBJ1-1, with D unclear. The germline V and J ends were trimmed by 5 bases and 7 bases, with 17 bases remaining between them. CDR1 and CDR2 from the germline V gene are SGHAT and FQNNGV. The CDR3 has 14 residues. The CDR3 DNA follows: TGTGCCAGCAGCCCCCAGATGAGGGAAAATGAAGCTTTCTTT. Residues: CASSPQMRENEAFF.